One sample yielded the 18 T cell receptor beta chains listed below, sequenced in a study of OX40 agonist ivuxolimab in advanced cancers. Assay: immunoSEQ multiplex PCR; the TCRdb copy retains only in-frame clones and omits some. The repertoire has around 100,000 clones, nearly 90% of them found once; the top ten carry roughly 0.17%. The input for sequencing was CD4+ or CD8+ T cells sorted from blood, taken in a trial of the OX40 agonist ivuxolimab. The source is an adult with an advanced solid tumor such as melanoma, head and neck, liver or kidney cancer.

The chain links TRBV29-1 to TRBJ2-7; a weak D match, TRBD1 (5 bases). V was shortened by 6 bases and J by 3 bases, with 18 bases between the two germline ends. Germline V gene lookup returns CDR1 SQVTM and CDR2 ANQGSEA. This CDR3 spans 14 amino acids. The CDR3: CSVSQGGRNYEQYF. The CDR3 DNA is TGCAGCGTATCCCAGGGCGGCAGGAACTACGAGCAGTACTTC.

The V gene is TRBV10-2, the J gene TRBJ2-6; D not resolved. Germline assignment: CDR1 WSHSY and CDR2 SAAADI. Trimming left V 0 bases short and J 4 bases short, with 7 bases between. The CDR3 contains 15 residues. Here the CDR3 reads CASSESQSGANVLTF. CDR3 coding DNA: TGCGCCAGCAGTGAGTCGCAGTCAGGGGCCAACGTCCTGACTTTC.

This clone has a single count. The rearrangement links TRBV6-6 to TRBJ2-7; 8 nucleotides align to TRBD2. This CDR3 contains 12 residues. V was pared by 3 bases and J by 12 bases, with 7 bases of the junction left unmatched. Germline V lookup: CDR1 MNHNY, CDR2 SVGAGI (reference sequence). The DNA of the CDR3 is TGTGCCAGCAGTTATTCGGCCGGACTAGCGTACTTC. Translating it yields CASSYSAGLAYF.

The rearrangement uses TRBV29-1 and TRBJ2-1, with 7 nucleotides matching TRBD2. The CDR3 spans 14 residues. Germline-derived CDR1 and CDR2 are SQVTM and ANQGSEA. The V segment lost 4 bases and the J segment 9 bases; nucleotides outside the gene matches: 12. CDR3: CSVGRGGRMGEQFF. CDR3 in DNA: TGCAGCGTTGGAAGGGGCGGGAGAATGGGTGAGCAGTTCTTC.

This rearrangement joins TRBV7-9 to TRBJ2-1, with D unresolved. The CDR3 length is 19 residues. V dropped 8 bases and J dropped 8 bases, with 34 bases sitting between them. Per germline, CDR1 SEHNR and CDR2 FQNEAQ (reference sequence). For the CDR3, the DNA is TGTGCCAGCCGATTTACCAGACCCAATCTCGACGGCCCTCGGTATGAGCAGTTCTTC. Translating gives CASRFTRPNLDGPRYEQFF. The full variable domain, with the rest looked up from reference TRBV7-9 and TRBJ2-1, is DTGVSQNPRHKITKRGQNVTFRCDPISEHNRLYWYRQTLGQGPEFLTYFQNEAQLEKSRLLSDRFSAERPKGSFSTLEIQRTEQGDSAMYLCASRFTRPNLDGPRYEQFFGPGTRLTVL.

The gene calls are TRBV30 and TRBJ2-3; the match to TRBD1 covers 9 bases. CDR1 and CDR2 (germline): GTSNPN, SVGIG (reference sequence). The CDR3 covers 15 residues. After removal of 1 base from V and 4 bases from J, the junction contained 6 bases not matched to a gene. The CDR3: CAWSAPGQGSDTQYF. The CDR3 DNA is TGTGCCTGGAGTGCCCCGGGACAGGGTTCAGATACGCAGTATTTT.

The V gene is TRBV6-4, the J gene TRBJ2-3, with TRBD1 identical over 7 bases. The CDR3 covers 14 residues. Looked up from germline, CDR1 is MRHNA and CDR2 is SNTAGT. Trimming cost V 6 bases and J 2 bases; bases outside gene matches: 5. The CDR3 here is CASSDRAYTDTQYF. The DNA for the CDR3 is TGTGCCAGCAGCGACAGGGCTTACACAGATACGCAGTATTTT.

This sequence joins TRBV6-6 and TRBJ2-2, with unresolved D. Trimming pared 1 base from V and 0 bases from J, leaving 3 bases between. The germline V gene encodes CDR1 MNHNY and CDR2 SVGAGI (reference sequence). The CDR3 totals 14 residues. The CDR3 loop reads CASSYFANTGELFF. In DNA form, the CDR3 reads TGTGCCAGCAGTTACTTTGCGAACACCGGGGAGCTGTTTTTT.

The CDR3 DNA reads TGTGCCAGCAGGATACAGGGTAGGAACACTGAAGCTTTCTTT. Encoded protein: CASRIQGRNTEAFF. The chain employs TRBV6-5 and TRBJ1-1; D is perhaps TRBD1 (6 bases). Trimming removed 6 bases from V and 1 base from J, with 12 bases in between. Germline assignment: CDR1 MNHEY and CDR2 SVGAGI. The CDR3 is made up of 14 amino acids.

The V and J genes are TRBV30 and TRBJ2-3, with no clear D. Trimming took off 1 base at V and 0 bases at J, with 11 bases between the two ends. Germline CDR1 and CDR2: GTSNPN and SVGIG (reference sequence). The CDR3 runs to 15 residues. CDR3 residues: CAWSGGSASTDTQYF. CDR3 DNA: TGTGCCTGGAGTGGAGGCAGTGCTAGCACAGATACGCAGTATTTT.

This rearrangement joins TRBV6-6 to TRBJ2-4; 11 bases agree with TRBD1. The CDR3 contains 16 residues. Germline V CDR1 and CDR2: MNHNY, SVGAGI (reference sequence). V lost 6 bases, J lost 1 base, and 5 bases stayed unmatched. CDR3 sequence (DNA): TGTGCCAGCAGCCAGGGACAGGGGGTTGCCAAAAACATTCAGTACTTC. Amino acid sequence: CASSQGQGVAKNIQYF.

The rearrangement uses TRBV7-8 and TRBJ2-6; D gene ambiguous. The CDR3 sequence is 15 residues long. With 2 bases removed from V and 1 base from J, the gap between germline ends came to 6 bases. CDR1 is SGHVS and CDR2 is FQNEAQ in the germline V gene. CDR3 sequence (DNA): TGTGCCAGCAGCTTAACGCAGTCTGGGGCCAACGTCCTGACTTTC. Residues: CASSLTQSGANVLTF.

The table lists this clone with a few counts. The chain couples TRBV30 to TRBJ1-1; D call uncertain. The V end was cut by 3 bases, the J end by 1 base, with 12 bases between. The germline V gene has CDR1 GTSNPN and CDR2 SVGIG (reference sequence). The CDR3 covers 14 residues. CDR3 sequence (DNA): TGTGCCTGGAGGGACGGGCATCCGAACACTGAAGCTTTCTTT. Its translation: CAWRDGHPNTEAFF.

V usage is TRBV5-4 and J usage is TRBJ1-4; maybe TRBD1 (5 bases). The V gene lost 2 bases and the J gene lost 5 bases, with 16 bases spanning the gap. Germline-derived CDR1 and CDR2 are SGHNT and YYREEE (reference sequence). CDR3 length: 16 residues. The CDR3 sequence: CASSFFDRGQNEKLFF. CDR3 sequence (DNA): TGTGCCAGCAGCTTTTTCGATAGGGGCCAAAATGAAAAACTGTTTTTT. The full variable domain, in which reference TRBV5-4 and TRBJ1-4 provide the parts outside the CDR3, is ETGVTQSPTHLIKTRGQQVTLRCSSQSGHNTVSWYQQALGQGPQFIFQYYREEENGRGNFPPRFSGLQFPNYSSELNVNALELDDSALYLCASSFFDRGQNEKLFFGSGTQLSVL.

The chain has TRBV19 and TRBJ2-7; 7 positions match TRBD1. Germline CDR1 reads LNHDA; CDR2 reads SQIVND (reference sequence). V trimming: 4 bases; J trimming: 3 bases; junction bases outside the gene matches: 6. This CDR3 has 14 amino acids. The CDR3 loop reads CASSREDRLYEQYF. As DNA, the CDR3 is TGTGCCAGTAGTAGAGAGGACAGGCTCTACGAGCAGTACTTC.

The V call is TRBV5-1, the J call TRBJ1-1, with D tentatively TRBD1 (6 bases). In germline, CDR1 is SGHRS, CDR2 YFSETQ. The CDR3 has 15 amino acids. V was pared by 4 bases and J by 1 base, with 14 bases between. The CDR3 DNA reads TGCGCCAGCAGCAGGACAGTTTCCACGAACACTGAAGCTTTCTTT. Amino acids: CASSRTVSTNTEAFF.

For this clone: This same CDR3 is encoded by further DNA sequences in the sample. V usage is TRBV5-1 and J usage is TRBJ2-3, with 8 positions matching TRBD2. The J segment lost 0 bases and the V segment lost 5 bases, leaving 2 bases of the junction unmatched. The CDR3 has 14 amino acids. CDR1 is SGHRS and CDR2 is YFSETQ in the germline V gene. The CDR3 nucleotides are TGCGCCAGCAGAACTAGCGGTAGCACAGATACGCAGTATTTT. The encoded protein is CASRTSGSTDTQYF.

This clone turned up a few times. The J gene is TRBJ1-5, the V gene TRBV4-1; the D gene is possibly TRBD1 (5 bases). V dropped 4 bases and J dropped 6 bases, with 13 bases sitting between them. The CDR3 has 14 residues. Germline CDR1 is MGHRA and CDR2 is YSYEKL. The CDR3 sequence: CASSPRSGAQPQHF. The CDR3, as DNA: TGCGCCAGCAGCCCTAGAAGTGGGGCTCAGCCCCAGCATTTT.